These 24 T cell receptor beta chains were sequenced from one sample in a study of cytomegalovirus exposure and HLA in healthy donors. 60 Vbeta and 13 Jbeta primers were used in PCR. Only in-frame clones appear in the TCRdb table, and some are missing; sequencing was by immunoSEQ multiplex PCR. This listing includes under 65,000 clones. Specimen: PBMCs. The origin of the receptors is a woman in her thirties in good health and CMV-seropositive.

The V gene is TRBV6-1, the J gene TRBJ1-1; D unclear. The CDR3 consists of 14 residues. Germline V gives CDR1 MNHNS, CDR2 SASEGT. Between the trimmed V and J ends, which lost 8 bases and 7 bases, there was a span of 20 bases. The CDR3 DNA reads TGTGCCAGCGGAAGCCTGTCGAGCGCAGATGAAGCTTTCTTT. It specifies CASGSLSSADEAFF.

The chain couples TRBV5-1 to TRBJ2-7; TRBD1 agrees at 9 bases. Germline CDR1 SGHRS, CDR2 YFSETQ. The CDR3 runs to 15 residues. V lost 3 bases, J lost 3 bases, and 7 bases stayed unmatched. CDR3 coding DNA: TGCGCCAGCAGCTGGTCCGGGACAGGGAACTACGAGCAGTACTTC. It is translated as CASSWSGTGNYEQYF.

DNA for the CDR3: TGTGCCATCAGCAGGGGACTAGCGGGCATTACGCAGTATTTT. It codes for CAISRGLAGITQYF. This rearrangement joins TRBV10-3 to TRBJ2-3; 12 nucleotides line up with TRBD2. The germline gives CDR1 ENHRY, CDR2 SYGVKD. With V trimmed by 6 bases and J by 8 bases, 6 bases remained unmatched. The CDR3 totals 14 residues.

The CDR3 spells CASSQNSGGTNGYTF. The CDR3 region has the DNA TGCGCCAGCAGCCAAAATTCGGGGGGCACTAATGGCTACACCTTC. The chain is built from TRBV4-1 and TRBJ1-2; tentatively, D is TRBD1 (6 bases). From germline, CDR1 is MGHRA and CDR2 YSYEKL. V gave up 2 bases and J gave up 6 bases, with 16 bases separating them. This CDR3 is 15 amino acids long.

The J gene is TRBJ2-7, the V gene TRBV7-9; 10 positions agree with TRBD1. Germline V CDR1 and CDR2: SEHNR, FQNEAQ (reference sequence). V lost 5 bases and J lost 5; bases outside the gene matches: 12. The CDR3 extends over 16 amino acids. As DNA, the CDR3 is TGTGCCAGCAGCCCCCCCGGGACAGGGGTGTTCGACGAGCAGTACTTC. Protein sequence: CASSPPGTGVFDEQYF.

The chain carries TRBV9 and TRBJ2-1; 11 nucleotides agree with TRBD2. CDR1 SGDLS and CDR2 YYNGEE come from the germline V gene. V gave up 4 bases and J gave up 4 bases; unmatched junction bases: 7. The CDR3 length is 16 residues. The CDR3 reads CASSLNSGGGYNEQFF. CDR3 in DNA: TGTGCCAGCAGCCTAAATAGCGGGGGGGGTTACAATGAGCAGTTCTTC.

The rearrangement joins TRBV5-1 to TRBJ2-7, with 9 bases identical to TRBD1. Per germline, CDR1 SGHRS and CDR2 YFSETQ. V shed 7 bases and J 5 bases; nucleotides not matched to a gene: 10. The CDR3 is made up of 14 amino acids. DNA of the CDR3: TGCGCCAGCGGGAAGGGACAGGGCGTCCACGAGCAGTACTTC. It encodes CASGKGQGVHEQYF.

V is TRBV6-1 and J is TRBJ2-2; 9 bases align to TRBD1. This CDR3 has 15 amino acids. V lost 2 bases, J lost 7 bases, and 5 bases stayed unmatched. Germline loops: CDR1 MNHNS, CDR2 SASEGT. CDR3 bases: TGTGCCAGCAGTGAAACGACAGGGGGTTTCGGGGAGCTGTTTTTT. Translation: CASSETTGGFGELFF.

This rearrangement joins TRBV6-1 to TRBJ1-1; no firm D call. Trimming removed 6 bases from V and 0 bases from J, with 8 bases in between. The CDR3 has 13 residues. CDR1 and CDR2 from the germline V gene are MNHNS and SASEGT. The CDR3 is CASSLHVNTEAFF. In nucleotides, the CDR3 is TGTGCCAGCAGCTTACATGTGAACACTGAAGCTTTCTTT.

V gene TRBV27 combines with J gene TRBJ2-7, with D possibly being TRBD1 (5 bases). V gave up 8 bases and J gave up 1 base, with 12 bases separating them. CDR3 length: 13 amino acids. Germline CDR1 and CDR2: MNHEY and SMNVEV (reference sequence). CDR3 protein: CASGPTVSYEQYF. The CDR3 DNA reads TGTGCCAGCGGACCGACAGTTTCCTACGAGCAGTACTTC.

The chain joins TRBV5-1 to TRBJ1-6; TRBD1 aligns across 8 bases. CDR1 and CDR2 (germline): SGHRS, YFSETQ. Trimming took 0 bases from V and 6 from J; bases not matched to a gene: 8. CDR3 length: 17 residues. The CDR3 nucleotides read TGCGCCAGCAGCTTGGGATACTCAGGACAGGGTAATTCACCCCTCCACTTT. This translates into CASSLGYSGQGNSPLHF.

V is TRBV30 and J is TRBJ2-1; D is unresolved. From germline, CDR1 is GTSNPN and CDR2 SVGIG (reference sequence). V lost 1 base, J lost 9 bases, and 7 bases lay in between. This CDR3 comprises 11 residues. This CDR3 is CAWSAAGEQFF. CDR3 sequence (DNA): TGTGCCTGGAGTGCGGCAGGTGAGCAGTTCTTC.

The rearrangement joins TRBV27 to TRBJ2-5; 9 nucleotides align to TRBD2. The trim removed 5 bases at V and 2 bases at J, leaving 9 bases unmatched. CDR1 is MNHEY, CDR2 SMNVEV, per germline (reference sequence). The CDR3 is 16 residues long. The CDR3 protein is CASSLGMTSGQETQYF. CDR3 DNA: TGTGCCAGCAGTCTGGGCATGACTAGCGGACAAGAGACCCAGTACTTC.

The chain has TRBV5-6 and TRBJ2-7; a weak D match, TRBD2 (5 bases). The V and J ends lost 4 bases and 1 base respectively, with 15 bases between them. CDR3 length: 15 amino acids. Germline V gives CDR1 SGHDT, CDR2 YYEEEE. CDR3 residues: CASSAGIALSYEQYF. The CDR3 DNA is TGTGCCAGCAGCGCTGGAATAGCGCTATCCTACGAGCAGTACTTC.

This chain links TRBV10-3 with TRBJ1-1, with D perhaps matching TRBD1 (5 bases). The CDR3 is made up of 15 amino acids. V gave up 8 bases and J gave up 2 bases, with 18 bases separating them. Per germline, CDR1 ENHRY and CDR2 SYGVKD. DNA for the CDR3: TGTGCCATCCAATCAGGGTTTCAGGGAAACACTGAAGCTTTCTTT. Its protein product is CAIQSGFQGNTEAFF.

V usage is TRBV4-1 and J usage is TRBJ2-2; 8 bases line up with TRBD1. V was clipped by 2 bases and J by 1 base; unmatched bases: 3. The germline CDR1 and CDR2 sequences are MGHRA and YSYEKL. This CDR3 spans 16 amino acids. The CDR3 reads CASSQMGQENTGELFF. The CDR3 DNA reads as TGCGCCAGCAGCCAAATGGGACAGGAGAACACCGGGGAGCTGTTTTTT.

The rearrangement joins TRBV4-1 to TRBJ2-1; 13 bases fit TRBD2. The V gene end was trimmed by 2 bases and the J gene end by 0 bases; junction bases not matched to a gene: 4. There are 18 residues in the CDR3. Germline CDR1 is MGHRA and CDR2 is YSYEKL. The CDR3: CASSQRTSGSSSYNEQFF. The CDR3 DNA reads as TGCGCCAGCAGCCAACGGACTAGCGGGAGTAGCTCCTACAATGAGCAGTTCTTC.

This rearrangement joins TRBV18 to TRBJ2-1; TRBD2 matches at 7 bases. This CDR3 has 16 amino acids. The germline V gene encodes CDR1 KGHSH and CDR2 LQKENI. The V segment lost 3 bases and the J segment 4 bases; nucleotides outside the gene matches: 9. CDR3 sequence: CASSPTSGGLYNEQFF. In nucleotides, the CDR3 is TGTGCCAGCTCACCCACTTCGGGGGGTCTTTACAATGAGCAGTTCTTC.

V is TRBV6-1 and J is TRBJ2-2; TRBD2 matches 7 bases. The J segment lost 3 bases and the V segment lost 2 bases, leaving 0 bases of the junction unmatched. This CDR3 spans 14 amino acids. CDR1 MNHNS and CDR2 SASEGT come from the germline V gene. The CDR3 region has the DNA TGTGCCAGCAGTGAACTAGCGGACACCGGGGAGCTGTTTTTT. It translates to CASSELADTGELFF.

Judged by frequency, this clone is medium-sized. CDR3 protein: CARWTGSSEKLFF. CDR3 nucleotide sequence: TGTGCCAGATGGACAGGGAGTAGTGAAAAACTGTTTTTT. The chain couples TRBV6-4 to TRBJ1-4, with 8 bases lining up with TRBD1. The CDR3 is 13 residues long. Germline V gene sequence: CDR1 MRHNA, CDR2 SNTAGT. V shed 9 bases, J shed 7 bases, and the junction held 7 bases outside the gene matches.

The chain carries TRBV4-2 and TRBJ2-4; D gene uncertain. Per germline, CDR1 LGHNA and CDR2 YNFKEQ. The CDR3 is 15 amino acids. Trimming cost V 0 bases and J 1 base, with 7 bases left between them. This CDR3 is CASSQEAGAKNIQYF. For the CDR3, the DNA is TGTGCCAGCAGCCAAGAAGCCGGGGCCAAAAACATTCAGTACTTC.

This clone registers medium-sized by frequency. The chain recombines TRBV6-5 with TRBJ2-1, with D hard to call. With 4 bases removed from V and 5 bases from J, the gap between germline ends came to 18 bases. Germline V gives CDR1 MNHEY, CDR2 SVGAGI. The CDR3 spans 16 residues. The DNA of the CDR3 is TGTGCCAGCAGTTCCGTCTTCCCTGCGGTGAACAATGAGCAGTTCTTC. Amino acids: CASSSVFPAVNNEQFF.

The chain employs TRBV7-9 and TRBJ2-3; TRBD1 is a possible D gene (6 bases). The CDR3 loop spans 14 amino acids. The ends were cut back, 6 bases at V and 4 bases at J, with 14 bases in the middle. Germline CDR1 SEHNR, CDR2 FQNEAQ (reference sequence). The CDR3 DNA is TGTGCCAGCAGATCGGCGAAGGGGGCAGATACGCAGTATTTT. Its protein is CASRSAKGADTQYF.

The chain joins TRBV2 to TRBJ1-1; a possible D gene is TRBD1 (5 bases). The CDR3 extends over 12 amino acids. Germline loops: CDR1 SNHLY, CDR2 FYNNEI. V gave up 8 bases and J gave up 8 bases, with 15 bases separating them. The CDR3: CASPTLRGEAFF. The CDR3 bases are TGTGCCAGCCCGACCCTTCGGGGGGAAGCTTTCTTT.